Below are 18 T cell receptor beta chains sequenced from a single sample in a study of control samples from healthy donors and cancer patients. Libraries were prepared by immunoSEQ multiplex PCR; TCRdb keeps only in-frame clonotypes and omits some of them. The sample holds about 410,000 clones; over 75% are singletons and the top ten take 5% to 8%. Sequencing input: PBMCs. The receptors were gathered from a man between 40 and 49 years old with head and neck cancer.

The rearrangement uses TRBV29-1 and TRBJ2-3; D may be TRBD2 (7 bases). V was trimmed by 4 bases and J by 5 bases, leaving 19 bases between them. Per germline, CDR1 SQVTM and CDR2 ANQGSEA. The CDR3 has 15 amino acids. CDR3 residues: CSVVGGRELVDTQYF. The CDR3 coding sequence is TGCAGCGTTGTAGGGGGGCGGGAGTTAGTAGATACGCAGTATTTT.

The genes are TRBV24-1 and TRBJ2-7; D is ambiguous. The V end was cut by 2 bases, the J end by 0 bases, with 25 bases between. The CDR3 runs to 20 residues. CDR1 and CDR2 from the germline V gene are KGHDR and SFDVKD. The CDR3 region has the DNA TGTGCCACCAGTGATTCGCACCCAAACGACACCACAAGCCGCTCCTACGAGCAGTACTTC. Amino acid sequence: CATSDSHPNDTTSRSYEQYF.

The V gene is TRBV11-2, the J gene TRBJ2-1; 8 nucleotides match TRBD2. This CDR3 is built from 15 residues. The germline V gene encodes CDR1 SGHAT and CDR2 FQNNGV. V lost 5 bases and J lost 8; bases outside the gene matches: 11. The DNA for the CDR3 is TGTGCCAGCAGCCGCGGGACTAGGGTCACGGATGAGCAGTTCTTC. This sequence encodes CASSRGTRVTDEQFF.

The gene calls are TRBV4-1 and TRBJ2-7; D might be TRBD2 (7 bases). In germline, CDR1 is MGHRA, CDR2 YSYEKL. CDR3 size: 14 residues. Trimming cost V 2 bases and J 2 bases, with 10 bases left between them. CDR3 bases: TGCGCCAGCAGCCAAATGGGGGGGCCCTACGAGCAGTACTTC. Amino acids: CASSQMGGPYEQYF.

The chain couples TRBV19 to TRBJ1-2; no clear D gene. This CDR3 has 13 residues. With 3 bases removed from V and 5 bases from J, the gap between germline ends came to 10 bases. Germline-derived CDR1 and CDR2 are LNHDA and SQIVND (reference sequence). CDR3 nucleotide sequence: TGTGCCAGTAGTATTGCTCCCTCTTATGGCTACACCTTC. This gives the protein CASSIAPSYGYTF.

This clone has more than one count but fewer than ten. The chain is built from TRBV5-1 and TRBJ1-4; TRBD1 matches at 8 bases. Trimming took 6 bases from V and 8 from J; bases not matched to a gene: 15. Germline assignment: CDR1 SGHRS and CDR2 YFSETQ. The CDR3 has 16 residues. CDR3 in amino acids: CASTATVTGEGEKLFF. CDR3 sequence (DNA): TGCGCCAGCACCGCAACCGTGACAGGGGAAGGAGAAAAACTGTTTTTT.

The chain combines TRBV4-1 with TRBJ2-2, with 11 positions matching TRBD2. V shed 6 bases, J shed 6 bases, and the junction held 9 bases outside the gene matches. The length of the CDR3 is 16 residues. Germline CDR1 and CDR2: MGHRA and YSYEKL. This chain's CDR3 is CASRPISGGASGELFF. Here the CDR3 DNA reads TGCGCCAGCAGACCTATTAGCGGGGGGGCTTCCGGGGAGCTGTTTTTT.

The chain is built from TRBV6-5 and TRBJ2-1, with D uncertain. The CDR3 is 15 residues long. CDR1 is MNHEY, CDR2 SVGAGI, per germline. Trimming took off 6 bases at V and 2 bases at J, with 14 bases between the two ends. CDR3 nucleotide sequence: TGTGCCAGCAGGCGGCTGGGTCCCACCTACAATGAGCAGTTCTTC. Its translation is CASRRLGPTYNEQFF.

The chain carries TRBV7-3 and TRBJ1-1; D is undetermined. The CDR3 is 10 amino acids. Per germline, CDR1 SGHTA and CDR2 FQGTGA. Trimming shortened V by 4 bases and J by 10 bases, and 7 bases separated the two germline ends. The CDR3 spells CASSSHGAFF. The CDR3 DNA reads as TGTGCCAGCAGCTCCCATGGAGCTTTCTTT. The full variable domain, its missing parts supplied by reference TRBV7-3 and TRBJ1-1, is GAGVSQTPSNKVTEKGKYVELRCDPISGHTALYWYRQSLGQGPEFLIYFQGTGAADDSGLPNDRFFAVRPEGSVSTLKIQRTERGDSAVYLCASSSHGAFFGQGTRLTVV.

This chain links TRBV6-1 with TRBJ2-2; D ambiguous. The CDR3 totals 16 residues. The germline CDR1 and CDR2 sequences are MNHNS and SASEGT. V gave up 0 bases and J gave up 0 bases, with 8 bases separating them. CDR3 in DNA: TGTGCCAGCAGTGAAGCGGCCAGGACGAACACCGGGGAGCTGTTTTTT. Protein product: CASSEAARTNTGELFF.

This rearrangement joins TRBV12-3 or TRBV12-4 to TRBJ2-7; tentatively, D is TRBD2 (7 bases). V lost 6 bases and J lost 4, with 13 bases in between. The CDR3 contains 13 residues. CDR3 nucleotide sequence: TGTGCCAGCAGGAGGGGGGGCTCGTACGAGCAGTACTTC. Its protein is CASRRGGSYEQYF.

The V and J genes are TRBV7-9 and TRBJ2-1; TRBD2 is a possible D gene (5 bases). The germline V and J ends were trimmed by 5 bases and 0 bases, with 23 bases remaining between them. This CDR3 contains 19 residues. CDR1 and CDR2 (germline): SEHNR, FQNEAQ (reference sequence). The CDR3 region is CASSTPGPRRVSSYNEQFF. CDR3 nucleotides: TGTGCCAGCAGCACCCCAGGTCCCAGGCGGGTAAGCTCCTACAATGAGCAGTTCTTC.

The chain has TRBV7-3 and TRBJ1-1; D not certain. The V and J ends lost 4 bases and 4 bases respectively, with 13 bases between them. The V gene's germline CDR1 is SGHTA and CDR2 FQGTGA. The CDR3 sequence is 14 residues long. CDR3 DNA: TGTGCCAGCAGCTCCGACCGGGTATCCACTGAAGCTTTCTTT. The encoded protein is CASSSDRVSTEAFF.

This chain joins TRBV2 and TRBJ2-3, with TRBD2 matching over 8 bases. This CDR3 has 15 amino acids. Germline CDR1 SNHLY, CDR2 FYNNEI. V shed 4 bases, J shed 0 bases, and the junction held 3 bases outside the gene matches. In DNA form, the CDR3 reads TGTGCCAGCAGTGCGTGGACTAGCAGCACAGATACGCAGTATTTT. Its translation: CASSAWTSSTDTQYF.

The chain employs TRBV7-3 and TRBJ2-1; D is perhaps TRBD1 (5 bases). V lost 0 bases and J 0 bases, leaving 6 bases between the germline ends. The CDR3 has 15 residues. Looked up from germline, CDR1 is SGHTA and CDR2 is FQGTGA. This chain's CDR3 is CASSLTGHSYNEQFF. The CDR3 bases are TGTGCCAGCAGCTTAACCGGACACTCCTACAATGAGCAGTTCTTC.

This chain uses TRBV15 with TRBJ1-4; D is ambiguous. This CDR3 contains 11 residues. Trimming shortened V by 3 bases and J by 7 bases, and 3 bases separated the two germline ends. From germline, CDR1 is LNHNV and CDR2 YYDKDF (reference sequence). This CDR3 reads CATSRSEKLFF. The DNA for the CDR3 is TGTGCCACCAGCAGGAGTGAAAAACTGTTTTTT.

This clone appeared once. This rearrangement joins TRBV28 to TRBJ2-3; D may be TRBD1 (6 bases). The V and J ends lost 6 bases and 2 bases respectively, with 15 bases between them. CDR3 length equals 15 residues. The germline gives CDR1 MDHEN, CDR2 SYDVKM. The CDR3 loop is CASRPAGDHTDTQYF. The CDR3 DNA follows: TGTGCCAGCAGGCCAGCAGGGGACCACACAGATACGCAGTATTTT.

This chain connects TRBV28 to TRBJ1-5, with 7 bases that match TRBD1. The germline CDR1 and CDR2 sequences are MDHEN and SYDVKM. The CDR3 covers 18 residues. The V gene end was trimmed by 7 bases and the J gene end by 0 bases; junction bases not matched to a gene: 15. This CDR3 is CASKDLGTDLYSNQPQHF. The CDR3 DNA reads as TGTGCCAGCAAAGATCTCGGGACAGACCTTTATAGCAATCAGCCCCAGCATTTT.